These 23 T cell receptor beta chains originate from one sample sequenced in a study of blood T cell repertoires in COVID-19. Here immunoSEQ multiplex PCR was the method, and the copy in TCRdb shows in-frame clones only, minus some. In the table there are about 140,000 clones, 60% to 85% of which are singletons. The sample consisted of peripheral blood. These receptors all stem from an elderly woman with active or convalescent COVID-19.

The chain couples TRBV4-3 to TRBJ1-2, with a possible D match to TRBD1 (5 bases). CDR3 length equals 15 residues. Per the germline V gene, CDR1 is LGHNA and CDR2 is YSLEER. Deletions cut 3 bases from V and 4 bases from J, with 15 bases between. DNA for the CDR3: TGCGCCAGCAGCCAGCTCCTAAGACAGACCTATGGCTACACCTTC. This sequence encodes CASSQLLRQTYGYTF.

This clone was detected only once. V gene TRBV9 combines with J gene TRBJ1-4, with a possible D match to TRBD1 (6 bases). Germline V gives CDR1 SGDLS, CDR2 YYNGEE. The CDR3 consists of 17 residues. Trimming removed 0 bases at V and 13 bases at J, with 25 bases between. The CDR3 reads CASSVGWDNQPSCRLFF. CDR3 in DNA: TGTGCCAGCAGCGTAGGTTGGGACAACCAGCCGAGTTGTAGACTGTTTTTT. Drawing the rest from reference TRBV9 and TRBJ1-4, the complete variable domain is DSGVTQTPKHLITATGQRVTLRCSPRSGDLSVYWYQQSLDQGLQFLIQYYNGEERAKGNILERFSAQQFPDLHSELNLSSLELGDSALYFCASSVGWDNQPSCRLFFGSGTQLSVL.

The chain recombines TRBV2 with TRBJ1-6; 11 nucleotides match TRBD1. Trimming removed 9 bases from V and 9 bases from J; junction bases left unmatched: 4. The CDR3 covers 13 residues. Per germline, CDR1 SNHLY and CDR2 FYNNEI. In nucleotides, the CDR3 is TGTGCCAGTAGGGGACAGGGGGGTTCACCCCTCCACTTT. It is translated as CASRGQGGSPLHF.

The V gene is TRBV3-1 (or the pseudogene TRBV3-2), the J gene TRBJ2-2; possibly TRBD1 for D (6 bases). V was pared by 6 bases and J by 0 bases, with 8 bases between. Per the germline V gene, CDR1 is LGHDT and CDR2 is YNNKEL (reference sequence). This CDR3 is 14 amino acids long. The CDR3 coding sequence is TGTGCCAGCAGTAGGACAGCGAACACCGGGGAGCTGTTTTTT. It specifies CASSRTANTGELFF.

The V gene is TRBV7-9, the J gene TRBJ1-2, with no clear D. The CDR3 sequence is 14 residues long. Germline V lookup: CDR1 SEHNR, CDR2 FQNEAQ (reference sequence). The V and J ends lost 0 bases and 4 bases respectively, with 9 bases between them. CDR3 region: CASSLAGSGYGYTF. For the CDR3, the DNA is TGTGCCAGCAGCTTAGCGGGCAGTGGCTATGGCTACACCTTC.

The chain combines TRBV9 with TRBJ2-2, with D tentatively TRBD1 (5 bases). This CDR3 has 13 amino acids. V lost 5 bases and J 5 bases, leaving 10 bases between the germline ends. Per the germline V gene, CDR1 is SGDLS and CDR2 is YYNGEE. This CDR3 is CASSSGLTGELFF. The CDR3 DNA is TGTGCCAGCAGTTCAGGGCTAACCGGGGAGCTGTTTTTT.

V usage is TRBV30 and J usage is TRBJ2-5, with 8 bases lining up with TRBD2. This CDR3 is 15 amino acids long. The germline gives CDR1 GTSNPN, CDR2 SVGIG (reference sequence). V gave up 2 bases and J gave up 2 bases; unmatched junction bases: 7. The CDR3 spells CAWSTGTSAQETQYF. The CDR3 DNA follows: TGTGCCTGGAGTACCGGGACTAGTGCGCAAGAGACCCAGTACTTC. Full variable domain (rest looked up from reference TRBV30 and TRBJ2-5): SQTIHQWPATLVQPVGSPLSLECTVEGTSNPNLYWYRQAAGRGLQLLFYSVGIGQISSEVPQNLSASRPQDRQFILSSKKLLLSDSGFYLCAWSTGTSAQETQYFGPGTRLLVL.

This chain connects TRBV7-2 to TRBJ1-1, with D tentatively TRBD1 (6 bases). V was cut by 5 bases and J by 0 bases, with 13 bases left in between. The CDR3 has 15 amino acids. Germline assignment: CDR1 SGHTA and CDR2 FQGNSA. CDR3 loop: CASSPGVQLNTEAFF. The CDR3 DNA sequence: TGTGCCAGCAGCCCAGGGGTACAATTGAACACTGAAGCTTTCTTT.

The CDR3 DNA reads as TGCGCCAGCAGCCAAGCTAAGGAACGTGGGAGGGAGCAGTACTTC. It codes for CASSQAKERGREQYF. The chain is built from TRBV4-1 and TRBJ2-7; possible D gene TRBD2, 6 bases. Germline V lookup: CDR1 MGHRA, CDR2 YSYEKL. The CDR3 has 15 amino acids. V lost 1 base, J lost 7 bases, and 17 bases lay in between.

The J gene is TRBJ1-5, the V gene TRBV5-1, with D hard to call. The germline V gene encodes CDR1 SGHRS and CDR2 YFSETQ. CDR3 size: 13 residues. V lost 9 bases and J 5 bases, leaving 15 bases between the germline ends. Written as DNA, the CDR3 is TGCGCCACCCCCGGGCCCGGGGATCAGCCCCAGCATTTT. Its translation: CATPGPGDQPQHF. The complete variable domain, with remaining parts taken from reference TRBV5-1 and TRBJ1-5, reads KAGVTQTPRYLIKTRGQQVTLSCSPISGHRSVSWYQQTPGQGLQFLFEYFSETQRNKGNFPGRFSGRQFSNSRSEMNVSTLELGDSALYLCATPGPGDQPQHFGDGTRLSIL.

This clone was picked up one time. V usage is TRBV28 and J usage is TRBJ1-2; 7 bases match TRBD1. V shed 6 bases and J 0 bases; nucleotides not matched to a gene: 4. The CDR3 length is 14 residues. Per germline, CDR1 MDHEN and CDR2 SYDVKM. The CDR3 reads CASRQGGANYGYTF. The CDR3 DNA follows: TGTGCCAGCAGACAAGGGGGCGCTAACTATGGCTACACCTTC.

V usage is TRBV25-1 and J usage is TRBJ1-6; 7 bases line up with TRBD1. V shed 6 bases, J shed 14 bases, and the junction held 16 bases outside the gene matches. The length of the CDR3 is 15 residues. From germline, CDR1 is MGHDK and CDR2 SYGVNS. The CDR3 DNA reads as TGTGCCAGCAGGTCGAAAGACAGGGACCGAGGGGCCCTCCACTTT. This codes for CASRSKDRDRGALHF. The full variable domain, its missing parts supplied by reference TRBV25-1 and TRBJ1-6, is EADIYQTPRYLVIGTGKKITLECSQTMGHDKMYWYQQDPGMELHLIHYSYGVNSTEKGDLSSESTVSRIRTEHFPLTLESARPSHTSQYLCASRSKDRDRGALHFGNGTRLTVT.

The rearrangement links TRBV21-1 to TRBJ2-7; whether TRBD2, the table's D call, matches the DNA was not checked. TRBV21-1 counts as a pseudogene. The CDR3 loop spans 14 amino acids. CDR3 sequence (DNA): TGTGCCAGCAGCAAAGTAGGAGAACCCTACGAGCAGTACTTC. Its translation: CASSKVGEPYEQYF.

The chain links TRBV5-5 to TRBJ1-1, with D unresolved. Trimming left V 0 bases short and J 0 bases short, with 9 bases between. Germline lookup yields CDR1 SGHKS and CDR2 YYEKEE (reference sequence). CDR3 size: 15 residues. CDR3 DNA: TGTGCCAGCAGCTTGGGAGGGTCACTGAACACTGAAGCTTTCTTT. This encodes CASSLGGSLNTEAFF.

V is TRBV5-4 and J is TRBJ1-2; TRBD1 matches 7 bases. Per germline, CDR1 SGHNT and CDR2 YYREEE (reference sequence). This CDR3 comprises 15 residues. V shed 0 bases, J shed 8 bases, and the junction held 10 bases outside the gene matches. CDR3 protein: CASSLVWQGVGGYTF. CDR3 in DNA: TGTGCCAGCAGCTTGGTTTGGCAGGGGGTAGGGGGCTACACCTTC.

The sample holds a few counts of this clone. V usage is TRBV5-6 and J usage is TRBJ2-7, with D possibly being TRBD1 (5 bases). CDR1 is SGHDT and CDR2 is YYEEEE in the germline V gene. This CDR3 comprises 14 residues. The ends were cut back, 4 bases at V and 6 bases at J, with 17 bases in the middle. CDR3 bases: TGTGCCAGCAGCGGGTATAGGGTTAGGGGCGAGCAGTACTTC. Translation gives CASSGYRVRGEQYF.

The J gene is TRBJ1-1, the V gene TRBV12-3 or TRBV12-4; TRBD1 is a possible D gene (6 bases). The CDR3 length is 13 residues. Trimming took 2 bases from V and 4 from J, leaving 8 bases between them. The CDR3 loop is CASSLSGATEAFF. The CDR3 coding sequence is TGTGCCAGCAGTTTATCAGGGGCCACTGAAGCTTTCTTT.

The chain links TRBV3-1 (or the pseudogene TRBV3-2) to TRBJ2-3; 10 bases map to TRBD2. V dropped 3 bases and J dropped 5; count of bases not matched to a gene: 8. The length of the CDR3 is 16 residues. Germline CDR1 and CDR2: LGHDT and YNNKEL (reference sequence). CDR3: CASSQGLAGAIDTQYF. The CDR3, as DNA: TGTGCCAGCAGCCAGGGTCTAGCGGGGGCGATAGATACGCAGTATTTT.

CDR3 sequence: CASSPGQNRVGAEAFF. In DNA, the CDR3 is TGTGCCAGCTCACCAGGGCAGAACAGGGTCGGGGCTGAAGCTTTCTTT. The V gene is TRBV18, the J gene TRBJ1-1; a possible D gene is TRBD1 (6 bases). The CDR3 extends over 16 amino acids. The germline V and J ends were trimmed by 2 bases and 6 bases, with 19 bases remaining between them. Germline V gene lookup returns CDR1 KGHSH and CDR2 LQKENI.

The chain joins TRBV7-9 to TRBJ2-7; weak D call: TRBD2 (6 bases). CDR1 and CDR2 (germline): SEHNR, FQNEAQ (reference sequence). With 0 bases removed from V and 6 bases from J, the gap between germline ends came to 21 bases. CDR3 length equals 17 residues. CDR3 sequence reads: CASSLAVGGVRGLEQYF. For the CDR3, the DNA is TGTGCCAGCAGCTTAGCGGTAGGTGGCGTGCGGGGCCTCGAGCAGTACTTC.

V and J are TRBV2 and TRBJ1-1; D gene uncertain. The germline CDR1 and CDR2 sequences are SNHLY and FYNNEI. The ends were cut back, 3 bases at V and 10 bases at J, with 12 bases in the middle. CDR3 length: 12 residues. CDR3 sequence: CASSESSDGAFF. For the CDR3, the DNA is TGTGCCAGCAGTGAGAGCAGCGACGGAGCTTTCTTT. Combining the CDR3 with reference TRBV2 and TRBJ1-1 gives the whole variable domain EPEVTQTPSHQVTQMGQEVILRCVPISNHLYFYWYRQILGQKVEFLVSFYNNEISEKSEIFDDQFSVERPDGSNFTLKIRSTKLEDSAMYFCASSESSDGAFFGQGTRLTVV.

The chain employs TRBV27 and TRBJ1-5, with a tentative D call TRBD1 (6 bases). CDR3 size: 15 residues. Germline V lookup: CDR1 MNHEY, CDR2 SMNVEV (reference sequence). The germline V and J ends were trimmed by 1 base and 2 bases, with 9 bases remaining between them. CDR3 DNA sequence: TGTGCCAGCAGTTTATTAGGGGGGGGCAATCAGCCCCAGCATTTT. Amino acid sequence: CASSLLGGGNQPQHF.

This chain joins TRBV5-8 and TRBJ1-1; D gene ambiguous. There are 13 residues in the CDR3. Trimming stripped 4 bases from V and 10 bases from J, with 17 bases between. Germline V lookup: CDR1 SGHTS, CDR2 YDEGEE. The CDR3 region has the DNA TGTGCCAGCAGCAAGGACTCAATGTCTGTAGCTTTCTTT. Translation gives CASSKDSMSVAFF.